A selection of T cell receptor beta chains follows, all from one sample in a study of T-cell reconstitution after alpha-beta-depleted transplantation in children. Using its own MiXCR run on the PCR reads, TCRdb lists one record per CDR3 protein. The profile shows about 500,000 distinct CDR3 sequences, over 10% of them singletons. The specimen was PBMCs, mostly from graft donor cells, collected 180 days after TCRalphabeta/CD19-depleted stem cell transplant. These TCRs come from a female patient aged 2-15 years who had a stem cell transplant for aplastic anemia, so the T cells may come from the graft donor. Both conserved end residues are part of each CDR3. Fields, in order: V gene, CDR3 protein.

V gene: TRBV10-3; CDR3 protein: CAISGAGTGFFNEQFF
V gene: TRBV28; CDR3 protein: CASSLGDRDSGGYTF
V gene: TRBV18; CDR3 protein: CASSPIGGAEAFF
V gene: TRBV11-2; CDR3 protein: CASSFLGLGTDTQYF
V gene: TRBV20-1; CDR3 protein: CSARDTTGATIYGYTF
V gene: TRBV7-6; CDR3 protein: CASSFRPSGTSSREQFF
V gene: TRBV3-1; CDR3 protein: CASSQFGLAGHNEQFF
V gene: TRBV12-3/TRBV12-4; CDR3 protein: CASSFGAGSDSGNTIYF
V gene: TRBV28; CDR3 protein: CASSLPRDLPGNTIYF
V gene: TRBV14; CDR3 protein: CASSHSGTDTQYF
V gene: TRBV20-1; CDR3 protein: CSTSPGQETQYF
V gene: TRBV6-2/TRBV6-3; CDR3 protein: CASSPPTTLNQPQHF
V gene: TRBV28; CDR3 protein: CASSFTMNEQYF
V gene: TRBV4-2; CDR3 protein: CASSLELRPSYEQYF
V gene: TRBV24-1; CDR3 protein: CATSDFGSGLAGGPGEQFF
V gene: TRBV9; CDR3 protein: CASSVAAGLNEKLFF
V gene: TRBV7-2; CDR3 protein: CASSSGQGLETQYF
V gene: TRBV6-1; CDR3 protein: CASSETRLASNYGYTF
V gene: TRBV7-8; CDR3 protein: CASRNRVREKLFF
V gene: TRBV21-1; CDR3 protein: CASTGSGTYNEQFF
V gene: TRBV14; CDR3 protein: CASSQQGSGNTIYF
V gene: TRBV4-1; CDR3 protein: CASSQESPLAGGIKTQYF
V gene: TRBV5-5; CDR3 protein: CASSLMTVYNEQFF
V gene: TRBV29-1; CDR3 protein: CSVARGTSPYNEQFF
V gene: TRBV18; CDR3 protein: CASSPQVGKGEQYF
V gene: TRBV3-1; CDR3 protein: CASSQTSGELFF
V gene: TRBV7-9; CDR3 protein: CASSLSWDRPQGYTF
V gene: TRBV7-2; CDR3 protein: CASSRDRGRQETQYF
V gene: TRBV28; CDR3 protein: CASSLVAADTQYF
V gene: TRBV11-1; CDR3 protein: CASSLAGTSGSGTGELFF
V gene: TRBV27; CDR3 protein: CASSNYKNIQYF
V gene: TRBV20-1; CDR3 protein: CSASGRQGAYEQYF
V gene: TRBV5-1; CDR3 protein: CASSYRLGRYNEQFF
V gene: TRBV20-1; CDR3 protein: CSAKNRGNSPLHF
V gene: TRBV29-1; CDR3 protein: CSVHRSGHSSYNEQFF
V gene: TRBV12-3/TRBV12-4; CDR3 protein: CASSSARGELFF
V gene: TRBV14; CDR3 protein: CASSQAHGANEQYF
V gene: TRBV12-3/TRBV12-4; CDR3 protein: CASRAGPGQGLAGPRNEQFF
V gene: TRBV21-1; CDR3 protein: CASSRRRNQPQHF
V gene: TRBV6-5; CDR3 protein: CASSYRVADTQYF
V gene: TRBV18; CDR3 protein: CASSPDRVGTDTQYF
V gene: TRBV15; CDR3 protein: CATSRARQGTDEQFF
V gene: TRBV11-2; CDR3 protein: CASNRLPGNTIYF